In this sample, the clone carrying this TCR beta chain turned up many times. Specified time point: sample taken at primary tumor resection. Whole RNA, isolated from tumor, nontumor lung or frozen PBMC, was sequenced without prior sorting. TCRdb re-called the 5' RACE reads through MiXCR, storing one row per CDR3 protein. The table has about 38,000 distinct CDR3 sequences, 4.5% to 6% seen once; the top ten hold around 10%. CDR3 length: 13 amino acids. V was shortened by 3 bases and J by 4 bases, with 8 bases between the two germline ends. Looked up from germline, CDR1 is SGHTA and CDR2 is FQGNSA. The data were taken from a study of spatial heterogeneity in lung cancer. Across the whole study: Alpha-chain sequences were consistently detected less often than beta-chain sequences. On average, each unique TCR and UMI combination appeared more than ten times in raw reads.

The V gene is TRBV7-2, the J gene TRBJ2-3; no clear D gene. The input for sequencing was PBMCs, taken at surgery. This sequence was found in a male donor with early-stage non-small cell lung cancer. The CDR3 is CASSLAGPDTQYF. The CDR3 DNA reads TGTGCCAGCAGCTTGGCTGGGCCAGATACGCAGTATTTT.